Below, one T cell receptor (beta chain) is given with its context. Germline CDR1 reads MNHEY; CDR2 reads SVGEGT. Trimming shortened V by 3 bases and J by 4 bases, and 5 bases separated the two germline ends. This CDR3 region has 12 residues. TCR beta CDR3 regions were amplified from RNA transcripts. First-round RT-PCR targeting the TCR CDR3 was performed with the HTBI primer set. TCRdb re-called the multiplex PCR reads through MiXCR, storing one row per CDR3 protein. The sample lists hundreds of thousands of distinct CDR3 sequences, 20% occurring once. These data originate in a study of T cells in Graves' hyperthyroidism and ophthalmopathy. Patients were excluded for uncontrolled infection, other autoimmune disease, pregnancy or lactation. The authors obtained PBMCs from about 9 ml of fresh peripheral blood.

Sequenced material: blood. The TCR sequence derives from a man aged 40-55 years with Graves' ophthalmopathy. The genes are TRBV6-2 or TRBV6-3 and TRBJ2-3; D remains ambiguous. CDR3 in amino acids: CASSYPPDTQYF. The CDR3 DNA follows: TGTGCCAGCAGTTATCCTCCAGATACGCAGTATTTT.